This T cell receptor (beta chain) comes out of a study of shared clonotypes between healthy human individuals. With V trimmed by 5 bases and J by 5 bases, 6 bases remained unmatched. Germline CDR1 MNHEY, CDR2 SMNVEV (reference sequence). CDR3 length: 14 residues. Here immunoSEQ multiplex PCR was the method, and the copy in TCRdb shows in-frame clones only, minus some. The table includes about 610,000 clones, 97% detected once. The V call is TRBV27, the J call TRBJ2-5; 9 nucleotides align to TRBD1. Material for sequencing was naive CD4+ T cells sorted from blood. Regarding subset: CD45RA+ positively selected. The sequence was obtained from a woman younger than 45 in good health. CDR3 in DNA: TGTGCCAGCAGTCCCCTGACAGGGGGTGAGACCCAGTACTTC. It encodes CASSPLTGGETQYF.